This entry lists 24 T cell receptor beta chains sequenced from one sample in a study of cytomegalovirus exposure and HLA in healthy donors. The PCR used 60 Vbeta and 13 Jbeta primers. Here immunoSEQ multiplex PCR was the method, and the copy in TCRdb shows in-frame clones only, minus some. The table lists about 190,000 clones, 84% of them singletons. The sequencing sample was made of PBMCs. The receptors shown here come from a woman aged 45-59 years in good health and CMV-seropositive.

The chain couples TRBV5-1 to TRBJ2-1; 8 bases line up with TRBD1. V trimming: 0 bases; J trimming: 7 bases; junction bases outside the gene matches: 6. Per germline, CDR1 SGHRS and CDR2 YFSETQ. There are 15 residues in the CDR3. CDR3 loop: CASSLVPGGRNEQFF. The CDR3, as DNA: TGCGCCAGCAGCTTGGTACCAGGGGGCCGGAATGAGCAGTTCTTC.

This chain joins TRBV10-3 and TRBJ1-1, with no clear D. This CDR3 comprises 15 residues. Germline V CDR1 and CDR2: ENHRY, SYGVKD. The V end lost 2 bases, the J end lost 0 bases, and 10 bases lay between the germline ends. The CDR3 here is CAISETDTMNTEAFF. The CDR3 nucleotides read TGTGCCATCAGTGAGACCGACACAATGAACACTGAAGCTTTCTTT.

V usage is TRBV5-1 and J usage is TRBJ2-5; 10 bases fit TRBD1. The V and J ends lost 0 bases and 5 bases, in that order; junction bases with no gene match: 7. CDR1 and CDR2 from the germline V gene are SGHRS and YFSETQ. The CDR3 consists of 16 residues. CDR3 loop: CASSLVGQGMGETQYF. CDR3 sequence (DNA): TGCGCCAGCAGCTTGGTGGGACAGGGGATGGGGGAGACCCAGTACTTC.

Concerning this clone: Mismatch with germline at one junction end may stem from a read error. The chain is built from TRBV7-9 and TRBJ1-2; D gene unclear. The CDR3 consists of 14 residues. Germline V gene lookup returns CDR1 SEHNR and CDR2 FQNEAQ (reference sequence). The DNA of the CDR3 is TGTTCCAGCAGCTTAACCGGTCCGCACTATGGCTACACCTTC. Residues: CSSSLTGPHYGYTF.

This chain uses TRBV5-5 with TRBJ2-7; D is perhaps TRBD2 (5 bases). V gave up 4 bases and J gave up 4 bases, with 9 bases separating them. The CDR3 loop spans 12 amino acids. Germline CDR1 reads SGHKS; CDR2 reads YYEKEE (reference sequence). Here the CDR3 DNA reads TGTGCCAGCAGCCAGACGGGGTACGAGCAGTACTTC. Protein sequence: CASSQTGYEQYF.

This clone came up once. The chain employs TRBV6-5 and TRBJ1-4; TRBD1 agrees at 8 bases. The V segment lost 0 bases and the J segment 7 bases; nucleotides outside the gene matches: 4. Germline V CDR1 and CDR2: MNHEY, SVGAGI. This CDR3 spans 15 amino acids. The CDR3 loop reads CASSYSNRGAEKLFF. The CDR3 coding sequence is TGTGCCAGCAGTTACTCGAACAGGGGGGCTGAAAAACTGTTTTTT.

This rearrangement joins TRBV5-1 to TRBJ2-7, with TRBD1 identical over 10 bases. Germline V gene lookup returns CDR1 SGHRS and CDR2 YFSETQ. V trimming: 4 bases; J trimming: 3 bases; junction bases outside the gene matches: 16. CDR3 size: 18 residues. The CDR3 reads CASSLDSGTGVTIYEQYF. The CDR3 DNA reads as TGCGCCAGCAGCCTGGACTCCGGGACAGGGGTTACTATCTACGAGCAGTACTTC. The full variable domain, completed using reference TRBV5-1 and TRBJ2-7, is KAGVTQTPRYLIKTRGQQVTLSCSPISGHRSVSWYQQTPGQGLQFLFEYFSETQRNKGNFPGRFSGRQFSNSRSEMNVSTLELGDSALYLCASSLDSGTGVTIYEQYFGPGTRLTVT.

This chain connects TRBV18 to TRBJ1-2; 12 nucleotides agree with TRBD1. Germline V lookup: CDR1 KGHSH, CDR2 LQKENI. There are 19 residues in the CDR3. J lost 8 bases, V lost 8 bases, and 24 bases had no gene match. CDR3 coding DNA: TGTGCCAGCGCCGACTCGAGACCGGGACAGGGGGCGCTTGTAGGCGGCTACACCTTC. Protein: CASADSRPGQGALVGGYTF.

The chain is built from TRBV5-5 and TRBJ1-6; 7 bases are a match to TRBD1. CDR1 and CDR2 (germline): SGHKS, YYEKEE (reference sequence). Trimming cost V 7 bases and J 4 bases; bases outside gene matches: 11. This CDR3 has 16 amino acids. CDR3 region: CASAPPGQIYNSPLHF. The DNA for the CDR3 is TGTGCCAGCGCACCTCCGGGACAGATTTATAATTCACCCCTCCACTTT.

The gene calls are TRBV6-5 and TRBJ1-1; D not resolved. The CDR3 loop spans 14 amino acids. Germline V gene lookup returns CDR1 MNHEY and CDR2 SVGAGI. V gave up 5 bases and J gave up 0 bases, with 10 bases separating them. This chain's CDR3 is CASSEGRMNTEAFF. For the CDR3, the DNA is TGTGCCAGCAGTGAAGGGAGAATGAACACTGAAGCTTTCTTT.

V and J are TRBV6-1 and TRBJ2-2; 7 nucleotides align to TRBD2. Germline V gene data show CDR1 as MNHNS and CDR2 as SASEGT. V lost 2 bases, J lost 5 bases, and 8 bases stayed unmatched. The CDR3 spans 16 residues. CDR3 sequence reads: CASSERGGKGTGELFF. Written as DNA, the CDR3 is TGTGCCAGCAGTGAAAGGGGAGGGAAGGGAACCGGGGAGCTGTTTTTT.

This chain connects TRBV9 to TRBJ1-6, with a tentative D call TRBD1 (5 bases). CDR3 length: 14 amino acids. Germline V lookup: CDR1 SGDLS, CDR2 YYNGEE. The V end was cut by 0 bases, the J end by 4 bases, with 5 bases between. CDR3 DNA: TGTGCCAGCAGCGTAGAGGGGTATAATTCACCCCTCCACTTT. Amino acids: CASSVEGYNSPLHF.

This chain connects TRBV11-2 to TRBJ1-1; D is perhaps TRBD1 (5 bases). Germline V gives CDR1 SGHAT, CDR2 FQNNGV. This CDR3 spans 12 amino acids. Trimming took 1 base from V and 11 from J, leaving 11 bases between them. The CDR3 nucleotides are TGTGCCAGCAGCTTAGTTGCGGGGGGGGCTTTCTTT. It translates to CASSLVAGGAFF.

As regards this clone: The junction and the germline gene differ at one end; a read error may be behind it. V and J are TRBV7-9 and TRBJ2-7; D unresolved. This CDR3 is 12 amino acids long. CDR1 SEHNR and CDR2 FQNEAQ come from the germline V gene (reference sequence). The CDR3 reads CSSSLGQDEQYF. The CDR3 nucleotides are TGTTCCAGCAGCTTAGGTCAGGACGAGCAGTACTTC.

This chain joins TRBV5-5 and TRBJ2-7, with 10 bases that match TRBD1. V gave up 3 bases and J gave up 4 bases; unmatched junction bases: 7. This CDR3 spans 15 amino acids. Germline V gene sequence: CDR1 SGHKS, CDR2 YYEKEE (reference sequence). This chain's CDR3 is CASSSPPGQGYEQYF. The CDR3 coding sequence is TGTGCCAGCAGCTCCCCCCCGGGACAGGGGTACGAGCAGTACTTC.

The chain recombines TRBV10-2 with TRBJ2-1; 11 positions agree with TRBD2. The CDR3 consists of 14 residues. Germline CDR1 and CDR2: WSHSY and SAAADI. The V segment lost 8 bases and the J segment 10 bases; nucleotides outside the gene matches: 10. CDR3 nucleotide sequence: TGCGCCAGCGCCCGTAGCGGGGGGGCCGACGAGCAGTTCTTC. Translated, it gives CASARSGGADEQFF.

The V and J genes are TRBV2 and TRBJ1-5, with no clear D. CDR3 length equals 16 residues. Trimming removed 4 bases at V and 3 bases at J, with 16 bases between. Germline V gene data show CDR1 as SNHLY and CDR2 as FYNNEI. This CDR3 reads CASSVASADPNQPQHF. The DNA of the CDR3 is TGTGCCAGCAGTGTGGCTAGCGCGGACCCCAATCAGCCCCAGCATTTT.

This clone was seen only a few times. The chain carries TRBV15 and TRBJ1-6, with 8 bases fitting TRBD1. The ends lost 5 bases at V and 7 bases at J; junction bases unmatched: 1. Germline lookup yields CDR1 LNHNV and CDR2 YYDKDF (reference sequence). The CDR3 spans 13 residues. This chain's CDR3 is CATSYRGNSPLHF. The CDR3 DNA is TGTGCCACCAGCTACAGGGGGAATTCACCCCTCCACTTT.

The V gene is TRBV2, the J gene TRBJ2-7; a possible D gene is TRBD1 (6 bases). This CDR3 is 13 amino acids long. Trimming stripped 1 base from V and 6 bases from J, with 10 bases between. Per germline, CDR1 SNHLY and CDR2 FYNNEI. The CDR3 loop reads CASSEVLRGEQYF. CDR3 DNA sequence: TGTGCCAGCAGTGAAGTCCTCAGGGGCGAGCAGTACTTC.

V usage is TRBV29-1 and J usage is TRBJ1-2; TRBD1 is a possible D gene (5 bases). The V end was cut by 6 bases, the J end by 4 bases, with 15 bases between. The CDR3 covers 13 residues. Germline V gives CDR1 SQVTM, CDR2 ANQGSEA. CDR3: CSVAPIGGYGYTF. CDR3 nucleotide sequence: TGCAGCGTGGCCCCAATCGGGGGCTATGGCTACACCTTC.

In this sample, this clone turned up once. The chain uses TRBV7-3 and TRBJ2-3, with TRBD2 matching over 11 bases. Trimming cost V 5 bases and J 0 bases; bases outside gene matches: 4. Looked up from germline, CDR1 is SGHTA and CDR2 is FQGTGA. CDR3 size: 16 residues. This chain's CDR3 is CASSPGTSGSTDTQYF. Written as DNA, the CDR3 is TGTGCCAGCAGCCCCGGGACTAGCGGAAGCACAGATACGCAGTATTTT.

This rearrangement joins TRBV2 to TRBJ2-2; D is uncertain. Germline V gives CDR1 SNHLY, CDR2 FYNNEI. Trimming pared 2 bases from V and 6 bases from J, leaving 13 bases between. The CDR3 contains 15 residues. CDR3 coding DNA: TGTGCCAGCAGTGAAATTCTAGTAAGCCCCGGGGAGCTGTTTTTT. Its protein product is CASSEILVSPGELFF.

The J gene is TRBJ2-3, the V gene TRBV6-4, with TRBD2 matching over 9 bases. The CDR3 consists of 18 residues. Trimming cost V 0 bases and J 3 bases; bases outside gene matches: 10. In germline, CDR1 is MRHNA, CDR2 SNTAGT. CDR3 bases: TGTGCCAGCAGTGACTCGAGTCTGCGCGGGGGGGCAACAGATACGCAGTATTTT. Residues: CASSDSSLRGGATDTQYF.

V is TRBV4-1 and J is TRBJ2-7; 7 positions match TRBD1. The CDR3 has 16 residues. The V and J ends lost 3 bases and 4 bases, in that order; junction bases with no gene match: 12. Germline CDR1 and CDR2: MGHRA and YSYEKL. CDR3 loop: CASSQGLDRRPYEQYF. Written as DNA, the CDR3 is TGCGCCAGCAGCCAGGGATTGGACAGGCGACCTTACGAGCAGTACTTC.